This T cell receptor (beta chain) was sequenced during a study of chronic HIV infection and antiretroviral therapy (dated by TCRdb to the mid-2010s). The library was produced with 5' RACE. Sequencing instrument: Illumina MiSeq. Starting from the raw public reads, TCRdb applied fastp trimming at Q25, assembled clones with MiXCR and retained in-frame beta chains. CDR3 protein duplicates are merged, each entry listing the most common genes and DNA. The sample table contains roughly 50,000 distinct CDR3 sequences; only one count was recorded for 19% of them. The top ten clonotypes cover over 2.5% of the sample. The CDR1 and CDR2 encoded by the germline V gene are SQVTM and ANQGSEA. Reading from cysteine to phenylalanine, the CDR3 counts 13 amino acids. CDR3 DNA only is kept here, 39 bases in frame from base 1. V is clipped by 0 bases and J by 12 bases, and the sequence between their germline boundaries is 15 bases long.

This clonotype turned up a few times. Its antigen is unknown. Base qualities are not recorded, but no much larger clone differs from it by a single base. This TCR was recovered from an adult who had HIV and had not received antiretroviral therapy, or was an uninfected healthy control (not recorded which). The V and J genes are TRBV29-1 and TRBJ2-1; no D gene can be assigned with confidence. Specimen: peripheral blood. The nucleotide sequence reads TGCAGCGTTGAAGATCAGGTAGGAACCCCGCAGTTCTTC. This is translated as CSVEDQVGTPQFF.